This TCR beta chain appears in the sequencing data of a study of blood T cell repertoires in COVID-19. Study-wide background: Sample material is recorded as cDNA or gDNA derived from T cells, B-cell-depleted T cells, or PBMCs.

Original processing notes: Reference gene primers were amplified, and this amplification served to estimate nucleated cell counts. This table comes from immunoSEQ multiplex PCR, and its TCRdb copy is limited to in-frame clones, with some not included. V and J calls and clone size follow that table, whereas D and trimming were derived from the DNA. The sample has approximately 200,000 clones, approximately 90% seen once; the top ten hold less than 3.5%. The CDR3 has 15 amino acids. Germline CDR1 reads LNHDA; CDR2 reads SQIVND (reference sequence). Trimming took off 0 bases at V and 7 bases at J, with 13 bases between the two ends.

Sequenced sample: peripheral blood. The genes are TRBV19 and TRBJ1-5, with D possibly matching TRBD1 (6 bases). The TCR originated in a woman in her twenties or thirties with active or convalescent COVID-19. CDR3 sequence: CASSIESGATQPQHF. Written as DNA, the CDR3 is TGTGCCAGTAGTATAGAGTCAGGGGCCACGCAGCCCCAGCATTTT.